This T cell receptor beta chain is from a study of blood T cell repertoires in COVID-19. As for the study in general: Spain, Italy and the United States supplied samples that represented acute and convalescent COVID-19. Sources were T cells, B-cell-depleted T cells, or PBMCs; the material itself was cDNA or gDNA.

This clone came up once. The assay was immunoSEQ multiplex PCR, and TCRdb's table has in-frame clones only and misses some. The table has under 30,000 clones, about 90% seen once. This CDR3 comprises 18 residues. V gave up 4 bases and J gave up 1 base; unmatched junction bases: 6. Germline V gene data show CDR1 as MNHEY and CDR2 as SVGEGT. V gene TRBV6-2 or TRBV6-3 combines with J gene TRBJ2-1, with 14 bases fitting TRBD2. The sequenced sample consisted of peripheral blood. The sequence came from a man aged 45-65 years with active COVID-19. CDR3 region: CASSSGLAGGWSYNEQFF. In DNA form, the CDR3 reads TGTGCCAGCAGTTCCGGACTAGCGGGAGGTTGGTCCTACAATGAGCAGTTCTTC.